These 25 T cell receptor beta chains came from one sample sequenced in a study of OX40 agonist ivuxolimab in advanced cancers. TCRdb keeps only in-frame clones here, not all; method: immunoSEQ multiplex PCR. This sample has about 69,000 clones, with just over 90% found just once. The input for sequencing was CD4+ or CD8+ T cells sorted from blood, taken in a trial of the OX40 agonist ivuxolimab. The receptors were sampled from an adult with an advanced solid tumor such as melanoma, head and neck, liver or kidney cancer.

CDR3 DNA: TGTGCCAGCAGTACACCACCAGGGGCGCGGACTGAAGCTTTCTTT. It yields the protein CASSTPPGARTEAFF. V and J are TRBV28 and TRBJ1-1; tentatively, D is TRBD1 (6 bases). V gave up 5 bases and J gave up 5 bases, with 18 bases separating them. In germline, CDR1 is MDHEN, CDR2 SYDVKM. The CDR3 is 15 amino acids. The full variable domain, completed using reference TRBV28 and TRBJ1-1, is DVKVTQSSRYLVKRTGEKVFLECVQDMDHENMFWYRQDPGLGLRLIYFSYDVKMKEKGDIPEGYSVSREKKERFSLILESASTNQTSMYLCASSTPPGARTEAFFGQGTRLTVV.

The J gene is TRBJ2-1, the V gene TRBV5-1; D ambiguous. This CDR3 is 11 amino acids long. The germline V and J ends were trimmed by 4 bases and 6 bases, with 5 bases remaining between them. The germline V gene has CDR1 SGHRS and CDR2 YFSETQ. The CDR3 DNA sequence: TGCGCCAGCAGCATAGGCAATGAGCAGTTCTTC. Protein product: CASSIGNEQFF.

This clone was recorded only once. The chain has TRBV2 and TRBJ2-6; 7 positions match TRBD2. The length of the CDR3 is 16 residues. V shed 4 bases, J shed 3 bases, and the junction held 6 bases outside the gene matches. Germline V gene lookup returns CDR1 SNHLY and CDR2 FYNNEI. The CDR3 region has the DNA TGTGCCAGCAGTGGAGCGGGACCCCTTGGGGCCAACGTCCTGACTTTC. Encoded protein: CASSGAGPLGANVLTF. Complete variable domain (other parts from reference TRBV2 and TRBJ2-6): EPEVTQTPSHQVTQMGQEVILRCVPISNHLYFYWYRQILGQKVEFLVSFYNNEISEKSEIFDDQFSVERPDGSNFTLKIRSTKLEDSAMYFCASSGAGPLGANVLTFGAGSRLTVL.

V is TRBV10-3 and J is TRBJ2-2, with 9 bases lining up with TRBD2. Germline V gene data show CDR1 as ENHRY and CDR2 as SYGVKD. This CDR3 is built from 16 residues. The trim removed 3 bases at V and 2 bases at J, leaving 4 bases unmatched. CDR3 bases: TGTGCCATCAGTGACCTAGCGGGACCAAACACCGGGGAGCTGTTTTTT. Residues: CAISDLAGPNTGELFF.

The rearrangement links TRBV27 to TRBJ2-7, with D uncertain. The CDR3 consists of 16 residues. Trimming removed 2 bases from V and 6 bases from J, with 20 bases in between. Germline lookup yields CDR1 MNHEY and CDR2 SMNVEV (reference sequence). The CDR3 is CASSLPRSVPGSEQYF. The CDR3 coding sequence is TGTGCCAGCAGTTTACCACGGAGCGTCCCGGGCTCCGAGCAGTACTTC.

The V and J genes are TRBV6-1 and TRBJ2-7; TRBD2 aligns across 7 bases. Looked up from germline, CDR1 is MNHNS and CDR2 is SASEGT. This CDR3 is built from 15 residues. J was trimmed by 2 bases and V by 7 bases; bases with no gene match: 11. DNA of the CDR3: TGTGCCAGCAAAACCCAGGTAGCGGGCCCCTACGAGCAGTACTTC. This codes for CASKTQVAGPYEQYF.

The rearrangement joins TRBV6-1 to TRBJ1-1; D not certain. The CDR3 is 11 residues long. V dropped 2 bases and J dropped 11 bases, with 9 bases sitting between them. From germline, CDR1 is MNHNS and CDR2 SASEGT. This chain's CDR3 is CASSEKRDAFF. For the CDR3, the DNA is TGTGCCAGCAGTGAAAAAAGGGATGCTTTCTTT.

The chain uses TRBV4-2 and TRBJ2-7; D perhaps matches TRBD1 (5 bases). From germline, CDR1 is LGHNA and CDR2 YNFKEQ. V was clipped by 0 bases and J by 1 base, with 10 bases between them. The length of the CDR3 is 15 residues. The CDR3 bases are TGTGCCAGCAGCCAAGATTACAAGGGGTCCTACGAGCAGTACTTC. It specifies CASSQDYKGSYEQYF.

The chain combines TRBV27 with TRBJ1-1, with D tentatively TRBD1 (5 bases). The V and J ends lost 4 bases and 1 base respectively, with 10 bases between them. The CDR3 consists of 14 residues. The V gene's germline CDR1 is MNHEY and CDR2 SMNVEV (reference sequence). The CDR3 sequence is CASSWGEGNTEAFF. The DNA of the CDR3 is TGTGCCAGCAGTTGGGGGGAAGGGAACACTGAAGCTTTCTTT.

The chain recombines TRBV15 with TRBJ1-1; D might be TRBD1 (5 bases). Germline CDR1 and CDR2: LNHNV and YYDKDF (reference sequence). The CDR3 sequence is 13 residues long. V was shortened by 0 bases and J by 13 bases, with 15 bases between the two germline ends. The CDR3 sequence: CATSRDLLGVGFF. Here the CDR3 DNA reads TGTGCCACCAGCAGAGATTTATTAGGGGTTGGTTTCTTT.

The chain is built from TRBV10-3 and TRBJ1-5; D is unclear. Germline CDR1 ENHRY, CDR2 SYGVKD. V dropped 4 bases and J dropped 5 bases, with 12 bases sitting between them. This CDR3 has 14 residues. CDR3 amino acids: CAISGILFDQPQHF. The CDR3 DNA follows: TGTGCCATCAGTGGGATTTTGTTTGATCAGCCCCAGCATTTT.

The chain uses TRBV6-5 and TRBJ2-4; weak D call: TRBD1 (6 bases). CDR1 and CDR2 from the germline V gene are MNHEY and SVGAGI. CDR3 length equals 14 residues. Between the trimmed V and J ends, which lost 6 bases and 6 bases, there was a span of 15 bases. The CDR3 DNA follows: TGTGCCAGCAGGCCCCCCGCGGACAGAAACATTCAGTACTTC. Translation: CASRPPADRNIQYF.

The CDR3 sequence is CASSVAGSASLQYF. CDR3 nucleotides: TGTGCCAGCAGTGTAGCCGGGTCAGCATCTCTTCAGTACTTC. The rearrangement uses TRBV6-1 and TRBJ2-4; unclear D gene. V lost 4 bases and J 11 bases, leaving 18 bases between the germline ends. Germline V lookup: CDR1 MNHNS, CDR2 SASEGT. CDR3 length equals 14 residues.

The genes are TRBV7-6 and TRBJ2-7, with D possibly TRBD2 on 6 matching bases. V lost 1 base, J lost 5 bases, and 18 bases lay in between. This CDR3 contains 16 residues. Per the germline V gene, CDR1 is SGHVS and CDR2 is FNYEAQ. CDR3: CASSLGTKNPLDEQYF. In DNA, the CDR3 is TGTGCCAGCAGCTTAGGGACTAAGAACCCCCTTGACGAGCAGTACTTC.

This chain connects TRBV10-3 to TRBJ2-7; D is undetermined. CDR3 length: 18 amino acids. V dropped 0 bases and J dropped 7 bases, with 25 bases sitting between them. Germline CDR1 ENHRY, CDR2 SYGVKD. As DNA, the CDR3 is TGTGCCATCAGTGAGTCGATCCCAAGCCAGTCCCGCCGCGCGGAGCAGTACTTC. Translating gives CAISESIPSQSRRAEQYF.

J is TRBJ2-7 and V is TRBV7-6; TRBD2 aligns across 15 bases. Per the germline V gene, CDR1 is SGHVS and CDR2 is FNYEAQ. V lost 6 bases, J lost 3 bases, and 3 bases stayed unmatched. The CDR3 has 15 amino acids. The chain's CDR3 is CASSPGLAGGYEQYF. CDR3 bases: TGTGCCAGCAGTCCGGGACTAGCGGGAGGCTACGAGCAGTACTTC. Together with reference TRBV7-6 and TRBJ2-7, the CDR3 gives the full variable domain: GAGVSQSPRYKVTKRGQDVALRCDPISGHVSLYWYRQALGQGPEFLTYFNYEAQQDKSGLPNDRFSAERPEGSISTLTIQRTEQRDSAMYRCASSPGLAGGYEQYFGPGTRLTVT.

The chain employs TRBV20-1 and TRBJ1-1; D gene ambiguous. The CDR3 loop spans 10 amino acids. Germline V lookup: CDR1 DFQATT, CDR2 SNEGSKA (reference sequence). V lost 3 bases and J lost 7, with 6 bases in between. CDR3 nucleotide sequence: TGCAGTGCTAGTTCGATTGAAGCTTTCTTT. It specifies CSASSIEAFF.

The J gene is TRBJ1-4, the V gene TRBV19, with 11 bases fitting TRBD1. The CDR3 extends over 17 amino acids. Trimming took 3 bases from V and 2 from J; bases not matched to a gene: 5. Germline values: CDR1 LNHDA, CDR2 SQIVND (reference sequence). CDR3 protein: CASSMRDRGRTNEKLFF. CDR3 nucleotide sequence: TGTGCCAGTAGTATGAGGGACAGGGGGAGGACTAATGAAAAACTGTTTTTT.

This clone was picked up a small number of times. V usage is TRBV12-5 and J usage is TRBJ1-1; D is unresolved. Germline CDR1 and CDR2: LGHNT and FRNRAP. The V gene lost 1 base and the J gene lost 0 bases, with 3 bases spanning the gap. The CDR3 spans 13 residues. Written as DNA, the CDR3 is TGTGCTAGTGGTTTGGAACTGAACACTGAAGCTTTCTTT. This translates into CASGLELNTEAFF.

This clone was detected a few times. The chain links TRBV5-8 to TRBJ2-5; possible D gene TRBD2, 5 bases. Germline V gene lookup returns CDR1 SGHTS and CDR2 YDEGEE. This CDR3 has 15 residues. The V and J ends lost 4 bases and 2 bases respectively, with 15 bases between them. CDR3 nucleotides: TGTGCCAGCAGCGCCGGTCGGACGGGACAAGAGACCCAGTACTTC. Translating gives CASSAGRTGQETQYF. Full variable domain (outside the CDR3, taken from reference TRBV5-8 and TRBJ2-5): EAGVTQSPTHLIKTRGQQATLRCSPISGHTSVYWYQQALGLGLQFLLWYDEGEERNRGNFPPRFSGRQFPNYSSELNVNALELEDSALYLCASSAGRTGQETQYFGPGTRLLVL.

Here the CDR3 DNA reads TGTGCCAGCGGGTGGATGACTGAAGCTTTCTTT. It translates to CASGWMTEAFF. The genes are TRBV2 and TRBJ1-1; D not certain. V was pared by 8 bases and J by 5 bases, with 9 bases between. Germline lookup yields CDR1 SNHLY and CDR2 FYNNEI. The CDR3 extends over 11 amino acids. The complete variable domain, with remaining parts taken from reference TRBV2 and TRBJ1-1, reads EPEVTQTPSHQVTQMGQEVILRCVPISNHLYFYWYRQILGQKVEFLVSFYNNEISEKSEIFDDQFSVERPDGSNFTLKIRSTKLEDSAMYFCASGWMTEAFFGQGTRLTVV.

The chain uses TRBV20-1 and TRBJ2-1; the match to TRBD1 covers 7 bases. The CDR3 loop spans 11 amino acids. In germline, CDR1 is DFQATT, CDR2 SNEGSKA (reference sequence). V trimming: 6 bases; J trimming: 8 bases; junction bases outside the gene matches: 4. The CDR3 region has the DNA TGCAGTGCCGGACAGGCGGATGAGCAGTTCTTC. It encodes CSAGQADEQFF.

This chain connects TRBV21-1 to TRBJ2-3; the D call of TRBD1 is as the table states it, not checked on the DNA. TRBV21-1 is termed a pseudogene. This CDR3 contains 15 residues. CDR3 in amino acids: CASSKGETGRDTQYF. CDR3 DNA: TGTGCCAGCAGCAAAGGGGAGACAGGGAGGGATACGCAGTATTTT.

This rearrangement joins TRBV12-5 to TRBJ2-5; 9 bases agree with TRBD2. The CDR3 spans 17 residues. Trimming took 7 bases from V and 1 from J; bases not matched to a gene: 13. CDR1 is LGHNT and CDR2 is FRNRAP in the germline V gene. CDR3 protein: CASAGGGAGGVQETQYF. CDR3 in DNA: TGTGCTAGTGCGGGAGGGGGCGCGGGAGGGGTCCAAGAGACCCAGTACTTC.

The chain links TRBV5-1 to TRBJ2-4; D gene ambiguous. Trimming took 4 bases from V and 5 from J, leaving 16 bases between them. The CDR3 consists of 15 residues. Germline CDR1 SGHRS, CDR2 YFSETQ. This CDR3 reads CASSPGPPPENIQYF. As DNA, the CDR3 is TGCGCCAGCAGCCCCGGTCCCCCTCCAGAAAACATTCAGTACTTC.